This T cell receptor (beta chain) was captured in a study of CD8 T cells in Susac syndrome. TEMRA cells underwent FACS enrichment and CD8+ and CD4+ T cells underwent negative isolation. RNA was extracted with the RNeasy kit, and a quantity of roughly 0.5 to 1 ug was reverse transcribed using random hexamers. TCRdb used MiXCR to reprocess the immunoSEQ multiplex PCR reads, holding one entry per CDR3 protein. In the table there are approximately 150,000 distinct CDR3 sequences, around 80% of which are singletons. The germline CDR1 and CDR2 sequences are SGHNT and YYREEE (reference sequence). The V segment lost 2 bases and the J segment 1 base; nucleotides outside the gene matches: 2. The CDR3 extends over 14 amino acids.

V usage is TRBV5-4 and J usage is TRBJ1-1; 7 positions match TRBD1. The material sequenced was CD8+ T cells from PBMCs. This receptor was identified in a human donor with multiple sclerosis. Here the CDR3 reads CASSLTGENTEAFF. The CDR3 nucleotides read TGTGCCAGCAGCTTAACAGGGGAGAACACTGAAGCTTTCTTT.